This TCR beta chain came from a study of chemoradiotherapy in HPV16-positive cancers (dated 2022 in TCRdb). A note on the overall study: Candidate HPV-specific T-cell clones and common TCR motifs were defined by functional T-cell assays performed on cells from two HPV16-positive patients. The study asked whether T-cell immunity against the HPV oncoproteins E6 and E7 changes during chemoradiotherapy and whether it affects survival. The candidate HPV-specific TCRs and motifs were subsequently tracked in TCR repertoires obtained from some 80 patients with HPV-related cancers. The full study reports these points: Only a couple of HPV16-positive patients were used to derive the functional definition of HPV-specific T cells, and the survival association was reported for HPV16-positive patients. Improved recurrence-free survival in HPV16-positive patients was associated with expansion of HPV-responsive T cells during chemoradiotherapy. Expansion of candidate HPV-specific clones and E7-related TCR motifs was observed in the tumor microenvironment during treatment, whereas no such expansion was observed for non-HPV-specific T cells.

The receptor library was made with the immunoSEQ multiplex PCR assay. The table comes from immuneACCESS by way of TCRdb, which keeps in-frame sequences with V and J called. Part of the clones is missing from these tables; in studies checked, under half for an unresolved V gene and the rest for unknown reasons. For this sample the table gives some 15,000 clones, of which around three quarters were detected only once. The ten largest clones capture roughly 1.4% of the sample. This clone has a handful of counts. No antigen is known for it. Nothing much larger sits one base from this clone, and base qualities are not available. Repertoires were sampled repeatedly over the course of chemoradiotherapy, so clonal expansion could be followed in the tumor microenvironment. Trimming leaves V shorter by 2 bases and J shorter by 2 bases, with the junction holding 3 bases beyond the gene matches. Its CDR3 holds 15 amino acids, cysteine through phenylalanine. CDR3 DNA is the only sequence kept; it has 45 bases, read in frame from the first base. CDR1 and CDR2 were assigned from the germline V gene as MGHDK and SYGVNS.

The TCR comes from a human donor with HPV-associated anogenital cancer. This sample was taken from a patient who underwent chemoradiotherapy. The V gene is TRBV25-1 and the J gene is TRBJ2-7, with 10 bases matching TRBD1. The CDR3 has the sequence CASSEPGQGTYEQYF. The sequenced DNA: TGTGCCAGCAGTGAACCGGGACAGGGGACCTACGAGCAGTACTTC.